Below, 18 T cell receptor beta chains from the same sample are listed, as sequenced in a study of blood T cell repertoires in COVID-19. Repertoires were generated with immunoSEQ multiplex PCR, while TCRdb's copy carries only in-frame clones and drops some. The table shows fewer than 130,000 clones, with nearly 90% occurring only once. Material for sequencing was peripheral blood. The receptor set was obtained from a human donor in a cohort sampled during active COVID-19.

The chain employs TRBV30 and TRBJ2-5; the match to TRBD2 covers 13 bases. V was clipped by 6 bases and J by 5 bases; unmatched bases: 24. This CDR3 contains 20 residues. Germline V gives CDR1 GTSNPN, CDR2 SVGIG (reference sequence). The CDR3 spells CACSARHEQTSGGFQETQYF. The CDR3 nucleotides are TGTGCCTGTTCGGCGCGTCATGAACAGACTAGCGGGGGGTTCCAGGAGACCCAGTACTTC.

This chain joins TRBV19 and TRBJ2-1, with a possible D match to TRBD1 (5 bases). Germline assignment: CDR1 LNHDA and CDR2 SQIVND (reference sequence). V was shortened by 7 bases and J by 8 bases, with 15 bases between the two germline ends. The CDR3 loop spans 13 amino acids. CDR3 sequence (DNA): TGTGCCAGTACAGGGTTGGGGCAGTATGAGCAGTTCTTC. This encodes CASTGLGQYEQFF. Full variable domain (rest looked up from reference TRBV19 and TRBJ2-1): DGGITQSPKYLFRKEGQNVTLSCEQNLNHDAMYWYRQDPGQGLRLIYYSQIVNDFQKGDIAEGYSVSREKKESFPLTVTSAQKNPTAFYLCASTGLGQYEQFFGPGTRLTVL.

The chain combines TRBV18 with TRBJ2-1; TRBD2 matches 8 bases. V dropped 5 bases and J dropped 7; count of bases not matched to a gene: 4. In germline, CDR1 is KGHSH, CDR2 LQKENI. CDR3 length equals 13 residues. In DNA, the CDR3 is TGTGCCAGCTCAGTCGCTAGCGGGAATGAGCAGTTCTTC. Amino acids: CASSVASGNEQFF.

The chain links TRBV25-1 to TRBJ2-7; TRBD2 agrees at 7 bases. Germline trimming cut 8 bases from V and 0 bases from J; bases unmatched to any gene: 7. The CDR3 length is 14 residues. CDR1 is MGHDK and CDR2 is SYGVNS in the germline V gene. This CDR3 reads CASSPGTNSYEQYF. As DNA, the CDR3 is TGTGCCAGCTCACCCGGGACTAACTCCTACGAGCAGTACTTC.

The chain has TRBV5-1 and TRBJ2-7; no clear D gene. V lost 1 base and J lost 6, with 8 bases in between. Germline V gives CDR1 SGHRS, CDR2 YFSETQ. This CDR3 region has 12 residues. The CDR3 nucleotides are TGCGCCAGCAGCTTGCCGTCAGTCGAGCAGTACTTC. Translated, it gives CASSLPSVEQYF.

This clone was seen a single time. The chain combines TRBV18 with TRBJ1-1; D perhaps matches TRBD1 (5 bases). Germline CDR1 reads KGHSH; CDR2 reads LQKENI. With 5 bases removed from V and 5 bases from J, the gap between germline ends came to 12 bases. This CDR3 spans 13 amino acids. CDR3: CASSILQETEAFF. The CDR3 DNA reads as TGTGCCAGCTCAATTTTACAGGAAACTGAAGCTTTCTTT.

This chain links TRBV7-3 with TRBJ2-1; possibly TRBD2 for D (5 bases). CDR1 and CDR2 (germline): SGHTA, FQGTGA. The CDR3 sequence is 13 residues long. The V end lost 1 base, the J end lost 10 bases, and 11 bases lay between the germline ends. The CDR3 DNA is TGTGCCAGCAGCTTAATCTCAAGGGAGGAGCAGTTCTTC. This translates into CASSLISREEQFF.

The chain uses TRBV20-1 and TRBJ1-2; D gene ambiguous. Germline CDR1 DFQATT, CDR2 SNEGSKA (reference sequence). V was pared by 4 bases and J by 6 bases, with 6 bases between. The CDR3 runs 10 residues. The CDR3 loop is CSAKRDGYTF. CDR3 DNA sequence: TGCAGTGCTAAACGGGATGGCTACACCTTC.

This clone showed up just once. The chain has TRBV5-8 and TRBJ2-1, with D hard to call. Germline V lookup: CDR1 SGHTS, CDR2 YDEGEE. This CDR3 has 14 residues. Trimming took 2 bases from V and 0 from J, leaving 6 bases between them. DNA of the CDR3: TGTGCCAGCAGCTTACAGAGCTCCTACAATGAGCAGTTCTTC. This encodes CASSLQSSYNEQFF.

This chain connects TRBV3-1 (or the pseudogene TRBV3-2) to TRBJ1-4; TRBD1 matches 9 bases. The CDR3 totals 15 residues. The V gene end was trimmed by 3 bases and the J gene end by 8 bases; junction bases not matched to a gene: 7. The germline gives CDR1 LGHDT, CDR2 YNNKEL (reference sequence). The CDR3 region has the DNA TGTGCCAGCAGCCATCCGGGACAGGGTTTGGAAAAACTGTTTTTT. It is translated as CASSHPGQGLEKLFF.

The gene calls are TRBV6-2 or TRBV6-3 and TRBJ2-7; 8 nucleotides match TRBD2. This CDR3 has 17 amino acids. The germline V gene encodes CDR1 MNHEY and CDR2 SVGEGT. Unmatched junction bases numbered 15, after V lost 5 bases and J lost 3 bases. The CDR3 here is CASSDPTSAKDRYEQYF. CDR3 in DNA: TGTGCCAGCAGTGACCCGACTAGCGCCAAGGATCGCTACGAGCAGTACTTC.

CDR3: CASRQGGREQFF. CDR3 sequence (DNA): TGTGCCAGCAGGCAAGGGGGCCGAGAGCAGTTCTTC. The V and J genes are TRBV7-9 and TRBJ2-1; 7 nucleotides agree with TRBD1. V dropped 6 bases and J dropped 10; count of bases not matched to a gene: 6. Germline V gene lookup returns CDR1 SEHNR and CDR2 FQNEAQ (reference sequence). The CDR3 runs to 12 residues.

This chain's CDR3 is CASSSRTSGGYNEQFF. The CDR3 bases are TGTGCCAGCAGCTCGAGGACTAGCGGGGGGTACAATGAGCAGTTCTTC. The chain carries TRBV11-3 and TRBJ2-1, with TRBD2 matching over 14 bases. The CDR3 runs 16 residues. Germline lookup yields CDR1 SGHNT and CDR2 YENEEA. With 4 bases clipped from V and 4 bases from J, the junction kept 3 bases outside the gene matches.

The chain carries TRBV19 and TRBJ1-6, with D possibly matching TRBD1 (6 bases). The germline V gene has CDR1 LNHDA and CDR2 SQIVND (reference sequence). This CDR3 contains 14 residues. V lost 6 bases and J lost 7, with 13 bases in between. The DNA for the CDR3 is TGTGCCAGTAGGGAAGGACAGTCGAATTCACCCCTCCACTTT. Its translation: CASREGQSNSPLHF.

This chain uses TRBV14 with TRBJ1-2; D not resolved. The CDR3 contains 13 residues. Germline-derived CDR1 and CDR2 are SGHDN and FVKESK. V was trimmed by 0 bases and J by 4 bases, leaving 6 bases between them. The CDR3 region has the DNA TGTGCCAGCAGCCAAGATTCGGGCTATGGCTACACCTTC. It encodes CASSQDSGYGYTF.

The genes are TRBV19 and TRBJ2-7; D unresolved. The V end was cut by 4 bases, the J end by 2 bases, with 9 bases between. The CDR3 has 13 amino acids. CDR1 LNHDA and CDR2 SQIVND come from the germline V gene (reference sequence). CDR3 DNA sequence: TGTGCCAGTAGTACGCGCGAGCCCTACGAGCAGTACTTC. Translated: CASSTREPYEQYF. Drawing the rest from reference TRBV19 and TRBJ2-7, the complete variable domain is DGGITQSPKYLFRKEGQNVTLSCEQNLNHDAMYWYRQDPGQGLRLIYYSQIVNDFQKGDIAEGYSVSREKKESFPLTVTSAQKNPTAFYLCASSTREPYEQYFGPGTRLTVT.

The chain combines TRBV6-5 with TRBJ1-5; TRBD1 agrees at 8 bases. The CDR3 has 14 residues. Germline loops: CDR1 MNHEY, CDR2 SVGAGI. The V gene end was trimmed by 4 bases and the J gene end by 6 bases; junction bases not matched to a gene: 5. The CDR3 DNA reads TGTGCCAGCAGTTCCGGACAGGGTGGTCAGCCCCAGCATTTT. Its translation is CASSSGQGGQPQHF.

The chain carries TRBV5-1 and TRBJ2-7; 7 bases are a match to TRBD1. The CDR3 loop spans 13 amino acids. Germline lookup yields CDR1 SGHRS and CDR2 YFSETQ. Trimming at V came to 6 bases and at J to 3 bases, leaving 6 bases not matched to a gene. The CDR3 loop reads CASTSTGIYEQYF. In DNA form, the CDR3 reads TGCGCCAGCACGTCGACAGGGATCTACGAGCAGTACTTC.